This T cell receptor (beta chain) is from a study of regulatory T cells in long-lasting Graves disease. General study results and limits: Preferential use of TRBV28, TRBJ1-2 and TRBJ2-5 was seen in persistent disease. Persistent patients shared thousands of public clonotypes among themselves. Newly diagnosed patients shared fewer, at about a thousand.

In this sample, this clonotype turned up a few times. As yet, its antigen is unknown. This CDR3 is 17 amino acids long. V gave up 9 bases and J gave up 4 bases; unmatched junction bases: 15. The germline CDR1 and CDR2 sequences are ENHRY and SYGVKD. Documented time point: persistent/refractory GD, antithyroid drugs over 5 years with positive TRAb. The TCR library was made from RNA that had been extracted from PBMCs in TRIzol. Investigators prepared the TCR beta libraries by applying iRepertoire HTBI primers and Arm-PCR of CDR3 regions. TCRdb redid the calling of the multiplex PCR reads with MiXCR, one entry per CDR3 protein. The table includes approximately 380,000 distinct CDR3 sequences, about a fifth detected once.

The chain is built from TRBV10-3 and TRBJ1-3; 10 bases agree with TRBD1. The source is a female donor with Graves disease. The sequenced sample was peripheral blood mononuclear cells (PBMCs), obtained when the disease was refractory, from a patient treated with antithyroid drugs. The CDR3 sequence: CAISSGTGQGRGNTIYF. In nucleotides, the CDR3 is TGTGCCATATCCTCCGGGACGGGACAGGGGAGAGGAAACACCATATATTTT.